This T cell receptor (beta chain) emerged from a study of blood T cell repertoires in COVID-19 (TCRdb year 2020). Regarding the study in general: The collaborator samples originated in the United States, Italy and Spain and spanned the acute and convalescent phases of COVID-19. The prospective study material was composed of cDNA or gDNA derived from T cells, B-cell-depleted T cells, or PBMCs. Deeply sampled blood TCRbeta repertoires from subjects exposed to, actively infected with, or recovered from COVID-19 were included in the dataset. The repertoires were released in a freely available public database intended as a resource for research on the immune response to SARS-CoV-2. Samples were obtained from the ongoing ImmuneRACE study (first 160 participants) and from about 1,300 subjects provided by 6 global collaborators. Nearly every sample came with metadata listing a de-identified subject ID, COVID-19 status, age in years and sex. HLA class I and class II types, where available, came from metadata supplied by the sample provider rather than from assay-based typing. Broad study findings and their caveats: The amount of clinical and demographic metadata varied by source and participant and was provided uncurated.

A few counts support this clone. What antigen it recognizes has not been identified. It has no much larger one-base neighbor in the sample; base qualities were not kept. The immunoSEQ Assay, a bias-controlled multiplex PCR, was used to amplify TCRbeta CDR3 regions from genomic DNA. In the source study's methods: The number of nucleated cells in each sample was estimated from the amplification of reference gene primers within the assay. To quantify the absolute abundance of each unique TCRbeta CDR3 rearrangement, sequence reads were collapsed and filtered. Productive Simpson clonality was computed per sample as the square root of Simpson's diversity index over productive rearrangements. TCRdb mirrors the immuneACCESS table, restricted to in-frame sequences. Some clones are absent from its copies; in checked studies, under half trace to an unresolved V gene, and the reason for the others is unknown. V and J calls plus clone size are reproduced from that table; the DNA served to infer D and trimming. Within this sample are some 200,000 clones, with 70% to 90% of them counted one time only. The ten largest make up about 9% of the sample.

The CDR3 covers 15 residues, taking in both the cysteine and the phenylalanine. Just the 45-base CDR3 DNA is kept, in frame starting at base 1. The germline V gene supplies CDR1 SGHRS and CDR2 YFSETQ. Trimming accounts for 4 bases at V and 3 bases at J, while the number of junction bases matched to no gene is 7. Enrolling through a virtual design, the prospective study's participants ranged in age from roughly 18 to 95 years and lived across around 25 United States geographic areas. To assign participants to cohorts, the prospective study relied on clinical history that participants themselves reported in a screening survey and a study questionnaire. For ImmuneRACE Cohort 3, a participant was defined as recovered based on two consecutive negative NP/OP PCR tests, clearance by a healthcare professional, or resolution of symptoms. Mobile phlebotomists in the prospective study collected whole blood, serum and a nasopharyngeal or oropharyngeal swab from every participant. Participants in the prospective study had the option to provide additional blood draws and questionnaires over a roughly 2-month period. Prospective study blood samples were shipped either frozen or at room temperature before DNA extraction.

This TCR was recovered from a man aged 40-49 years who had recovered from COVID-19. Sequences were obtained from PBMCs or T cells enriched from blood (not recorded which). The sequence is built from TRBV5-1 and TRBJ1-5, and 7 junctional nucleotides match TRBD1. The CDR3 reads as follows: CASSPSDRVNQPQHF. In nucleotide form, the sequence is TGCGCCAGCAGCCCGTCAGACAGGGTCAATCAGCCCCAGCATTTT.